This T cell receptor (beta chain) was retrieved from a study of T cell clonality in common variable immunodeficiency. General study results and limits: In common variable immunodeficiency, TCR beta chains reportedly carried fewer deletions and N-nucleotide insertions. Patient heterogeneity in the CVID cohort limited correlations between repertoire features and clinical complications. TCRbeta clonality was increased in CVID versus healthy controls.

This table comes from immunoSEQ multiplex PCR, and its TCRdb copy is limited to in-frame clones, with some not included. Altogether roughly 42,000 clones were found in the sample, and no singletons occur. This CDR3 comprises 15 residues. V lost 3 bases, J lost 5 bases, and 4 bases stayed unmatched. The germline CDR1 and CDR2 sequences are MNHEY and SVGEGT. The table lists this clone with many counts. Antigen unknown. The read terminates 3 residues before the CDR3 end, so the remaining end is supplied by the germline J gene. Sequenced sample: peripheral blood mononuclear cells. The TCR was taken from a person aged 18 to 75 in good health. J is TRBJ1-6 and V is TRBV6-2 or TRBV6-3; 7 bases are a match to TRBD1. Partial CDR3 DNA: TGTGCCAGCAGTTATCGACAGGGTCATAATTCACCC. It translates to CASSYRQGHNSP. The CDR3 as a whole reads CASSYRQGHNSPLHF.